This T cell receptor beta chain was obtained from a study of beta chain features in type 1 diabetes. In the study overall: Age, gender and cell yields were similar between patients and healthy donors. Overall study findings and caveats: Type 1 diabetes patients had VDJ junctions that carried fewer insertions and more deletions. Across patients, naive, central memory and Treg TCRB repertoires exhibited apparently greater similarity than was observed across healthy donors. When cDNA is sequenced, cells with high TCR expression could be over-represented.

Sequencing targeted expressed TCRB transcripts, as all isolated RNA had been reverse transcribed. Assay used: immunoSEQ multiplex PCR; TCRdb lists only in-frame clones, some missing. The repertoire holds about 240,000 clones, with 25% to 35% as singletons. V was pared by 5 bases and J by 5 bases, with 7 bases of the junction left unmatched. Looked up from germline, CDR1 is SGHTA and CDR2 is FQGNSA. The CDR3 totals 15 residues. Note on this clone: Antigen: not known.

The sequence derives from a man younger than 40 in good health. The chain recombines TRBV7-2 with TRBJ2-2; TRBD1 matches 8 bases. Material for sequencing was central memory CD4+ T cells from blood. The CDR3 DNA sequence: TGTGCCAGCAGCCGTTACCGGACAGGGACCGGGGAGCTGTTTTTT. This codes for CASSRYRTGTGELFF.